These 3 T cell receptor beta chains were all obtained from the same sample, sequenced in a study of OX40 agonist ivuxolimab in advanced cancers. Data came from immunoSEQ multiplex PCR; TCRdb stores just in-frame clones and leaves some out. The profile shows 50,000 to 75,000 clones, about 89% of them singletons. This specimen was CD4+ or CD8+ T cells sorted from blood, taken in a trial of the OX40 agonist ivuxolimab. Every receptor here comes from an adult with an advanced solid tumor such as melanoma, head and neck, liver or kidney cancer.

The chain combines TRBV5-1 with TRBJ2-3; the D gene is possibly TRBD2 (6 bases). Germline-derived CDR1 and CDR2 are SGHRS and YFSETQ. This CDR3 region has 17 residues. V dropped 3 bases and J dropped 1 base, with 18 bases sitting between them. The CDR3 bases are TGCGCCAGCAGCTGGGGGTTGGAGGCTAGCGGCACAGATACGCAGTATTTT. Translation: CASSWGLEASGTDTQYF.

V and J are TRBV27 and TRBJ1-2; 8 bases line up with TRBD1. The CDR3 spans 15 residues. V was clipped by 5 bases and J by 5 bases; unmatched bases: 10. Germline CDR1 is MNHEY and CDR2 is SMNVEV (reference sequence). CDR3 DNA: TGTGCCAGCAGTGCCCGCTACAGGGGGGGATATGGCTACACCTTC. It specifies CASSARYRGGYGYTF.

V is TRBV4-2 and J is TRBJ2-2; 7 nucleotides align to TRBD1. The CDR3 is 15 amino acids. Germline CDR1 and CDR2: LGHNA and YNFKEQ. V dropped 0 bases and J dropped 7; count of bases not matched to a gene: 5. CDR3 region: CASSQDIQGVGELFF. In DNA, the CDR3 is TGTGCCAGCAGCCAAGATATCCAGGGGGTCGGGGAGCTGTTTTTT.